One sample yielded the 14 T cell receptor beta chains listed below, sequenced in a study of cytomegalovirus exposure and HLA in healthy donors. 13 Jbeta primers and 60 Vbeta primers were used for the PCR. Profiled with immunoSEQ multiplex PCR; TCRdb holds only in-frame clones, not every one. The sample has some 190,000 clones, around 80% seen once; the top ten hold 1.4%. Sequenced material: PBMCs. Receptor source: a girl aged 5-17 years in good health and CMV-seropositive.

The chain is built from TRBV28 and TRBJ1-2; 7 bases are shared with TRBD1. The ends lost 6 bases at V and 2 bases at J; junction bases unmatched: 6. The CDR3 sequence is 14 residues long. Germline V gene lookup returns CDR1 MDHEN and CDR2 SYDVKM. The CDR3 spells CASSRQGTNYGYTF. The CDR3 DNA follows: TGTGCCAGCAGCCGACAGGGAACGAACTATGGCTACACCTTC.

The chain employs TRBV27 and TRBJ2-7; TRBD2 matches at 9 bases. V trimming: 10 bases; J trimming: 3 bases; junction bases outside the gene matches: 10. In germline, CDR1 is MNHEY, CDR2 SMNVEV (reference sequence). This CDR3 contains 14 residues. CDR3 region: CATSRGGRVYEQYF. In DNA form, the CDR3 reads TGTGCCACCTCGAGGGGCGGGAGGGTCTACGAGCAGTACTTC.

The count of this clone is one. This chain connects TRBV7-3 to TRBJ1-1; no clear D. Germline CDR1 is SGHTA and CDR2 is FQGTGA. This CDR3 region has 13 residues. V was trimmed by 4 bases and J by 1 base, leaving 7 bases between them. The CDR3 region has the DNA TGTGCCAGCAGCTCGGTCCCGAACACTGAAGCTTTCTTT. This sequence encodes CASSSVPNTEAFF.

This sequence joins TRBV6-6 and TRBJ2-7, with a tentative D call TRBD1 (5 bases). Germline CDR1 MNHNY, CDR2 SVGAGI (reference sequence). CDR3 length equals 15 residues. The V end was cut by 6 bases, the J end by 2 bases, with 17 bases between. CDR3 coding DNA: TGTGCCAGCAGGGCAGGGTATCGGTGGCCCTACGAGCAGTACTTC. It yields the protein CASRAGYRWPYEQYF.

The chain couples TRBV4-2 to TRBJ1-5; D possibly corresponds to TRBD1 (6 bases). The CDR3 sequence is 17 residues long. Germline CDR1 and CDR2: LGHNA and YNFKEQ. Trimming removed 3 bases at V and 2 bases at J, with 17 bases between. In DNA, the CDR3 is TGTGCCAGCAGCCATATACAGGGTGCGAGTCGCAATCAGCCCCAGCATTTT. This encodes CASSHIQGASRNQPQHF.

The CDR3 region has the DNA TGTGCCAGCAGCTTGGGGGACAGGGTATGGCATGGCTACACCTTC. Translated, it gives CASSLGDRVWHGYTF. The V and J genes are TRBV5-6 and TRBJ1-2; 9 bases align to TRBD1. From germline, CDR1 is SGHDT and CDR2 YYEEEE. The CDR3 extends over 15 amino acids. V was pared by 0 bases and J by 6 bases, with 6 bases of the junction left unmatched.

The V and J genes are TRBV30 and TRBJ2-4, with D unresolved. V dropped 7 bases and J dropped 4 bases, with 8 bases sitting between them. Germline V gene data show CDR1 as GTSNPN and CDR2 as SVGIG (reference sequence). The CDR3 runs to 11 residues. CDR3 DNA: TGTGCCTACCGACAAAAAAACATTCAGTACTTC. This encodes CAYRQKNIQYF.

The chain joins TRBV30 to TRBJ1-2, with 7 bases identical to TRBD1. Germline-derived CDR1 and CDR2 are GTSNPN and SVGIG (reference sequence). There are 16 residues in the CDR3. With V trimmed by 2 bases and J by 5 bases, 14 bases remained unmatched. CDR3 bases: TGTGCCTGGAGTCCTCTAGAGGAGGGGGCAGGGTATGGCTACACCTTC. Amino acid sequence: CAWSPLEEGAGYGYTF.

Written as DNA, the CDR3 is TGTGCCAGCTCGTTGGGACACCGCTACGAGCAGTACTTC. Its protein product is CASSLGHRYEQYF. V and J are TRBV6-1 and TRBJ2-7; the D gene is possibly TRBD1 (6 bases). Germline V gives CDR1 MNHNS, CDR2 SASEGT. The CDR3 contains 13 residues. Trimming shortened V by 8 bases and J by 3 bases, and 14 bases separated the two germline ends.

This clone has only one observation. The gene calls are TRBV15 and TRBJ2-1; TRBD1 agrees at 7 bases. There are 15 residues in the CDR3. Trimming took 3 bases from V and 4 from J; bases not matched to a gene: 6. Germline V gene sequence: CDR1 LNHNV, CDR2 YYDKDF (reference sequence). The CDR3 loop is CATSRTRQGYNEQFF. For the CDR3, the DNA is TGTGCCACCAGCAGGACAAGACAGGGTTACAATGAGCAGTTCTTC.

This clone was counted a few times. The chain carries TRBV6-5 and TRBJ1-1; the D gene is possibly TRBD1 (6 bases). Trimming took 4 bases from V and 4 from J, leaving 16 bases between them. Germline V gene lookup returns CDR1 MNHEY and CDR2 SVGAGI. The CDR3 is 15 amino acids. CDR3 region: CASSFNRVGGTEAFF. The CDR3 DNA reads as TGTGCCAGCAGTTTCAACAGGGTTGGAGGCACTGAAGCTTTCTTT.

This clone showed up just once. This rearrangement joins TRBV5-6 to TRBJ2-1; TRBD1 agrees at 11 bases. This CDR3 is 14 amino acids long. Germline V CDR1 and CDR2: SGHDT, YYEEEE. V lost 4 bases to trimming and J lost 6 bases; unmatched junction nucleotides: 3. The CDR3 DNA reads TGTGCCAGCAGCCGGGGGACAGGGGGCAATGAGCAGTTCTTC. This sequence encodes CASSRGTGGNEQFF.

The chain recombines TRBV5-6 with TRBJ1-2, with 8 bases matching TRBD1. The junction had 3 bases not matched to a gene; V was cut back by 3 bases and J by 2 bases. The CDR3 has 14 amino acids. Germline CDR1 is SGHDT and CDR2 is YYEEEE. CDR3 DNA sequence: TGTGCCAGCAGCTCCTGGACAGGGAACTATGGCTACACCTTC. Translation: CASSSWTGNYGYTF.

The rearrangement links TRBV10-3 to TRBJ2-1; 7 bases are shared with TRBD2. The CDR3 extends over 19 amino acids. The germline V gene encodes CDR1 ENHRY and CDR2 SYGVKD. V was clipped by 3 bases and J by 9 bases; unmatched bases: 23. The CDR3 bases are TGTGCCATCAGTGAAAGGGCCTTTAGTCCCAGCGGGGATATCGGTGAGCAGTTCTTC. Translated: CAISERAFSPSGDIGEQFF.